These T cell receptor beta chains were read from a single sample in a study of OX40 agonist ivuxolimab in advanced cancers. Some clones are missing from TCRdb's copy, which holds only in-frame ones; the method was immunoSEQ multiplex PCR. The table lists about 99,000 clones, 95% to 97% of them singletons. The sample consisted of CD4+ or CD8+ T cells sorted from blood, taken in a trial of the OX40 agonist ivuxolimab. The receptor source for this set is an adult with an advanced solid tumor such as melanoma, head and neck, liver or kidney cancer. CDR3s include the opening cysteine and the closing phenylalanine or tryptophan. D genes are given only for firm matches. Size values are once, few and many counts, or a class for expanded clones, and some rows have none.

j_call v_call d_call clone_size cdr3_aa cdr3_nt
TRBJ1-6 TRBV27 NA NA CASSLPGGNSPLHF TGTGCCAGCAGTTTACCCGGGGGGAATTCACCCCTCCACTTT
TRBJ2-1 TRBV28 NA NA CASSLGRYNEQFF TGTGCCAGCAGTTTGGGGAGATACAATGAGCAGTTCTTC
TRBJ2-2 TRBV4-3 NA once CASSQDRGMGELFF TGCGCCAGCAGCCAAGATCGAGGGATGGGGGAGCTGTTTTTT
TRBJ2-3 TRBV7-2 TRBD2 NA CASSSGLAGEWDTQYF TGTGCCAGCAGCTCGGGACTAGCGGGAGAGTGGGATACGCAGTATTTT
TRBJ1-1 TRBV9 NA NA CASSPHHTEAFF TGTGCCAGCAGCCCCCACCACACTGAAGCTTTCTTT
TRBJ1-1 TRBV18 NA NA CASSPVGAGRDTEAFF TGTGCCAGCTCACCGGTGGGCGCTGGGAGGGACACTGAAGCTTTCTTT
TRBJ1-1 TRBV5-1 NA NA CASFRDGLTEAFF TGCGCCAGCTTCCGGGACGGTCTCACTGAAGCTTTCTTT
TRBJ1-1 TRBV19 NA NA CASSMYLQSLGNTEAFF TGTGCCAGTAGTATGTATCTACAGTCTCTGGGGAACACTGAAGCTTTCTTT
TRBJ2-2 TRBV11-2 NA once CASSSLSGELFF TGTGCCAGCAGCTCTCTTTCCGGGGAGCTGTTTTTT
TRBJ2-1 TRBV9 NA NA CASSPLPGGDEQFF TGTGCCAGCAGCCCACTTCCGGGCGGGGATGAGCAGTTCTTC
TRBJ2-7 TRBV7-3 TRBD2 NA CASSPDGTSYEQYF TGTGCCAGCAGCCCAGACGGGACTAGCTACGAGCAGTACTTC
TRBJ1-2 TRBV6-5 NA NA CASSYNEANYGYTF TGTGCCAGCAGTTACAACGAAGCTAACTATGGCTACACCTTC
TRBJ1-1 TRBV19 NA NA CASSIRGSEAFF TGTGCCAGTAGTATCAGGGGTTCTGAAGCTTTCTTT
TRBJ2-1 TRBV6-6 NA NA CASSYGGKVEQFF TGTGCCAGCAGTTACGGGGGAAAGGTTGAGCAGTTCTTC
TRBJ1-1 TRBV28 NA NA CASSLRGLPEAFF TGTGCCAGCAGTTTAAGGGGACTCCCTGAAGCTTTCTTT
TRBJ2-7 TRBV5-5 TRBD1 NA CASSPGTGEQYF TGTGCCAGCAGCCCCGGGACAGGGGAGCAGTACTTC
TRBJ2-5 TRBV9 TRBD2 NA CASSGARGIQETQYF TGTGCCAGCAGCGGGGCGCGGGGGATCCAAGAGACCCAGTACTTC
TRBJ2-7 TRBV28 NA NA CASSRDSDEQYF TGTGCCAGCAGTCGAGACAGTGACGAGCAGTACTTC
TRBJ1-5 TRBV2 TRBD1 NA CASRAQGGNQPQHF TGTGCCAGCAGGGCACAGGGGGGCAATCAGCCCCAGCATTTT
TRBJ2-7 TRBV5-1 NA NA CASSLGEEGAYEQYF TGCGCCAGCAGCTTGGGGGAAGAGGGTGCCTACGAGCAGTACTTC
TRBJ2-7 TRBV12-5 NA NA CASGTQGGSYEQYF TGTGCTAGTGGGACCCAGGGGGGATCCTACGAGCAGTACTTC
TRBJ1-5 TRBV15 NA NA CATSRGGNSNQPQHF TGTGCCACCAGCAGAGGGGGGAATAGCAATCAGCCCCAGCATTTT